These 28 T cell receptor beta chains were all obtained from the same sample, sequenced in a study of T cell repertoires in cytomegalovirus infection. No cognate antigen is known for these TCRs. TCRdb fed the reads into MiXCR, producing one record per CDR3 protein. The sample shows hundreds of thousands of distinct CDR3 sequences, 32% of them seen only once. This material consisted of cultured CD8+ T cells from PBMCs, taken from culture after CMV antigen stimulation. The origin of the receptors is a human donor in good health (CMV status not recorded). Some clones in this sample may be carry-over from other donors' samples.

This clonotype was recorded a few times. The chain links TRBV27 to TRBJ2-1, with 11 positions matching TRBD2. Germline V lookup: CDR1 MNHEY, CDR2 SMNVEV (reference sequence). J lost 4 bases, V lost 3 bases, and 5 bases had no gene match. The CDR3 is 16 amino acids. The CDR3: CASSFSSGGPYNEQFF. The CDR3 DNA reads as TGTGCCAGCAGTTTTTCTAGCGGGGGGCCTTACAATGAGCAGTTCTTC.

This clonotype was picked up a small number of times. The gene calls are TRBV29-1 and TRBJ2-7; no reliable D call. The V gene's germline CDR1 is SQVTM and CDR2 ANQGSEA. The length of the CDR3 is 12 residues. V was shortened by 3 bases and J by 3 bases, with 9 bases between the two germline ends. The CDR3 spells CSVEEKDYEQYF. DNA of the CDR3: TGCAGCGTTGAGGAAAAAGACTACGAGCAGTACTTC.

The chain has TRBV6-1 and TRBJ1-1; D call uncertain. The CDR3 totals 16 residues. Germline values: CDR1 MNHNS, CDR2 SASEGT. V dropped 5 bases and J dropped 0 bases, with 16 bases sitting between them. This CDR3 reads CASSPGVMRMNTEAFF. The CDR3, as DNA: TGTGCCAGCAGTCCAGGTGTGATGCGCATGAACACTGAAGCTTTCTTT.

The CDR3 DNA sequence: TGTGCCAGCAGTTTCTACAGGGGTTTCCAGCCCCAGCATTTT. Its translation: CASSFYRGFQPQHF. The genes are TRBV6-6 and TRBJ1-5, with 7 bases aligning to TRBD1. V lost 4 bases, J lost 7 bases, and 7 bases stayed unmatched. The CDR3 sequence is 14 residues long. Germline CDR1 is MNHNY and CDR2 is SVGAGI (reference sequence).

The chain recombines TRBV6-5 with TRBJ1-2; D is undetermined. The CDR3 contains 15 residues. Germline CDR1 MNHEY, CDR2 SVGAGI. Trimming took 4 bases from V and 4 from J, leaving 16 bases between them. The chain's CDR3 is CASSSPGSRSYGYTF. The CDR3 bases are TGTGCCAGCAGTTCCCCGGGATCACGATCCTATGGCTACACCTTC.

This clonotype came up many times. V is TRBV6-1 and J is TRBJ2-4; D gene unclear. Germline V gene data show CDR1 as MNHNS and CDR2 as SASEGT. The CDR3 loop spans 17 amino acids. V shed 1 base and J shed 0 bases, with 13 bases lying between them. The chain's CDR3 is CASSEVQRSLAKNIQYF. In DNA form, the CDR3 reads TGTGCCAGCAGTGAAGTCCAGAGGTCCCTAGCCAAAAACATTCAGTACTTC.

This chain links TRBV14 with TRBJ1-6, with D tentatively TRBD1 (5 bases). V was pared by 1 base and J by 3 bases, with 10 bases between. Germline CDR1 and CDR2: SGHDN and FVKESK. The CDR3 consists of 16 residues. The CDR3 spells CASSQAEGFYNSPLHF. Here the CDR3 DNA reads TGTGCCAGCAGCCAAGCCGAGGGGTTCTATAATTCACCCCTCCACTTT. The whole variable domain, filled in from reference TRBV14 and TRBJ1-6, reads EAGVTQFPSHSVIEKGQTVTLRCDPISGHDNLYWYRRVMGKEIKFLLHFVKESKQDESGMPNNRFLAERTGGTYSTLKVQPAELEDSGVYFCASSQAEGFYNSPLHFGNGTRLTVT.

This clonotype was seen only a few times. The rearrangement joins TRBV6-1 to TRBJ1-2; 7 bases agree with TRBD1. Trimming cost V 6 bases and J 4 bases; bases outside gene matches: 11. The germline gives CDR1 MNHNS, CDR2 SASEGT. The CDR3 has 15 residues. CDR3 nucleotide sequence: TGTGCCAGCAGCCTAACGGGACAGTATATCTATGGCTACACCTTC. Translating it yields CASSLTGQYIYGYTF.

There are a few counts of this clonotype. J is TRBJ1-6 and V is TRBV14; D unresolved. Germline V CDR1 and CDR2: SGHDN, FVKESK. Trimming removed 0 bases at V and 4 bases at J, with 10 bases between. The CDR3 has 16 residues. The CDR3 spells CASSQDKQFYNSPLHF. CDR3 sequence (DNA): TGTGCCAGCAGCCAAGACAAGCAGTTTTATAATTCACCCCTCCACTTT.

This clonotype has at least ten counts. The chain employs TRBV7-9 and TRBJ1-2, with TRBD1 as a possible D gene (5 bases). Trimming stripped 5 bases from V and 8 bases from J, with 18 bases between. Germline-derived CDR1 and CDR2 are SEHNR and FQNEAQ (reference sequence). The CDR3 extends over 14 amino acids. CDR3 in amino acids: CASSLDSNYGGYTF. In nucleotides, the CDR3 is TGTGCCAGCAGCCTAGACAGTAACTATGGCGGCTACACCTTC.

This clonotype was recorded many times. The chain links TRBV6-2 or TRBV6-3 to TRBJ1-1; weak D call: TRBD1 (5 bases). CDR1 is MNHEY and CDR2 is SVGEGT in the germline V gene. This CDR3 region has 16 residues. The V end lost 3 bases, the J end lost 2 bases, and 16 bases lay between the germline ends. DNA for the CDR3: TGTGCCAGCAGTTATGGTCCGGGGGGATTTAACACTGAAGCTTTCTTT. This encodes CASSYGPGGFNTEAFF.

This clonotype was picked up a small number of times. The V gene is TRBV14, the J gene TRBJ1-3; D is undetermined. CDR1 is SGHDN and CDR2 is FVKESK in the germline V gene. The V gene lost 3 bases and the J gene lost 0 bases, with 9 bases spanning the gap. The CDR3 spans 15 residues. DNA for the CDR3: TGTGCCAGCAGCCACAAGTCAGCCTCTGGAAACACCATATATTTT. This translates into CASSHKSASGNTIYF.

V and J are TRBV15 and TRBJ2-2; D ambiguous. This CDR3 contains 13 residues. Germline V gene sequence: CDR1 LNHNV, CDR2 YYDKDF (reference sequence). Trimming took off 3 bases at V and 5 bases at J, with 7 bases between the two ends. The CDR3: CATSRSGTGELFF. For the CDR3, the DNA is TGTGCCACCAGCAGGTCTGGAACCGGGGAGCTGTTTTTT.

This sequence joins TRBV29-1 and TRBJ2-1, with TRBD1 matching over 7 bases. The CDR3 is 15 residues long. With V trimmed by 0 bases and J by 8 bases, 10 bases remained unmatched. The V gene's germline CDR1 is SQVTM and CDR2 ANQGSEA. CDR3 loop: CSVEDGSEGAHEQFF. The CDR3 DNA sequence: TGCAGCGTTGAAGATGGAAGCGAGGGGGCCCATGAGCAGTTCTTC.

Only one count was recorded for this clonotype. This may be a read error, as it is one base from a much larger clone. V is TRBV7-6 and J is TRBJ1-4; D uncertain. The CDR3 runs 15 residues. The germline gives CDR1 SGHVS, CDR2 FNYEAQ. V lost 1 base, J lost 10 bases, and 16 bases lay in between. In DNA, the CDR3 is TGTGCCAGCAGCTTAGGCGGCAGATTACATGGAAAACTGTTTTTT. The encoded protein is CASSLGGRLHGKLFF.

The rearrangement joins TRBV9 to TRBJ2-3; weak D call: TRBD1 (6 bases). Deletions cut 0 bases from V and 2 bases from J, with 13 bases between. Germline CDR1 and CDR2: SGDLS and YYNGEE. The CDR3 totals 16 residues. Here the CDR3 reads CASSVASDRITDTQYF. The DNA of the CDR3 is TGTGCCAGCAGCGTAGCGTCCGACAGGATCACAGATACGCAGTATTTT.

V gene TRBV12-3 or TRBV12-4 combines with J gene TRBJ2-6; 8 nucleotides align to TRBD2. This CDR3 has 14 amino acids. V was clipped by 8 bases and J by 12 bases; unmatched bases: 12. The CDR3 DNA reads TGTGCCAGCTTCATTAGCGGGGTCTCTAGCGTCCTGACTTTC. Translation gives CASFISGVSSVLTF.

This sequence joins TRBV5-6 and TRBJ2-1; 8 bases match TRBD2. CDR3 length equals 15 residues. Germline V gene data show CDR1 as SGHDT and CDR2 as YYEEEE. Trimming removed 6 bases from V and 7 bases from J; junction bases left unmatched: 12. CDR3 residues: CASTNGTSGYNEQFF. CDR3 coding DNA: TGTGCCAGCACCAACGGCACTAGCGGCTATAATGAGCAGTTCTTC.

J is TRBJ2-1 and V is TRBV15, with a possible D match to TRBD2 (6 bases). The CDR3 sequence is 13 residues long. The ends were cut back, 7 bases at V and 6 bases at J, with 13 bases in the middle. Looked up from germline, CDR1 is LNHNV and CDR2 is YYDKDF (reference sequence). The DNA of the CDR3 is TGTGCCACCACTCGGGGGTTGGGCAATGAGCAGTTCTTC. Protein product: CATTRGLGNEQFF.

The chain has TRBV6-1 and TRBJ2-1; D is perhaps TRBD2 (6 bases). V lost 5 bases and J 0 bases, leaving 20 bases between the germline ends. Germline loops: CDR1 MNHNS, CDR2 SASEGT. The CDR3 consists of 18 residues. The CDR3 region has the DNA TGTGCCAGCAGTTACGCTATAACTAGCACCGGCTCCTACAATGAGCAGTTCTTC. Its translation: CASSYAITSTGSYNEQFF.

This clonotype was seen a handful of times. The chain uses TRBV12-3 or TRBV12-4 and TRBJ2-2, with TRBD2 identical over 7 bases. V was pared by 2 bases and J by 6 bases, with 0 bases of the junction left unmatched. The CDR3 runs to 13 residues. The CDR3 protein is CASSLLAAGELFF. The CDR3 nucleotides read TGTGCCAGCAGTTTACTAGCGGCCGGGGAGCTGTTTTTT.

Points on this clonotype: This may come from a read error, since a much larger clone is one base off. The chain joins TRBV7-6 to TRBJ1-5; D may be TRBD1 (5 bases). The CDR3 has 16 amino acids. Germline lookup yields CDR1 SGHVS and CDR2 FNYEAQ. Written as DNA, the CDR3 is TGTGCCAGCAACTTAGCCCCCCGGGGACGCAATCAGCCCCAGCATTTT. This encodes CASNLAPRGRNQPQHF.

This chain joins TRBV19 and TRBJ1-6; D is possibly TRBD1 (6 bases). The V gene lost 1 base and the J gene lost 8 bases, with 12 bases spanning the gap. CDR1 is LNHDA and CDR2 is SQIVND in the germline V gene (reference sequence). The CDR3 is made up of 15 amino acids. CDR3 sequence reads: CASSIGEQGHSPLHF. The CDR3 nucleotides are TGTGCCAGTAGTATAGGGGAACAGGGTCATTCACCCCTCCACTTT.

The J gene is TRBJ1-1, the V gene TRBV4-2; TRBD1 aligns across 8 bases. J gave up 6 bases and V 3 bases, and 6 bases lay outside the gene matches. Per germline, CDR1 LGHNA and CDR2 YNFKEQ. This CDR3 comprises 14 residues. This CDR3 reads CASSQPGQASEAFF. The CDR3 nucleotides read TGTGCCAGCAGCCAGCCGGGACAGGCATCTGAAGCTTTCTTT.

DNA for the CDR3: TGTGCCAGCAGTGCCGGACTCTTACCCCACACCGGGGAGCTGTTTTTT. Protein sequence: CASSAGLLPHTGELFF. V gene TRBV6-1 combines with J gene TRBJ2-2; the D gene is possibly TRBD2 (5 bases). CDR3 length: 16 residues. Trimming removed 4 bases from V and 3 bases from J, with 15 bases in between. The germline V gene has CDR1 MNHNS and CDR2 SASEGT.

This clonotype has just a few counts. J is TRBJ2-1 and V is TRBV2; D unclear. V gave up 4 bases and J gave up 12 bases, with 16 bases separating them. The CDR3 runs to 13 residues. The V gene's germline CDR1 is SNHLY and CDR2 FYNNEI. The CDR3 DNA is TGTGCCAGCAGTGTGCAAGACCCACACGGGCAGTTCTTC. It specifies CASSVQDPHGQFF.

This clonotype was seen more than once but under ten times. The V call is TRBV25-1, the J call TRBJ1-2, with D possibly matching TRBD1 (6 bases). Germline loops: CDR1 MGHDK, CDR2 SYGVNS. The CDR3 runs 13 residues. Trimming cost V 8 bases and J 5 bases, with 15 bases left between them. CDR3: CASRRQDAYGYTF. For the CDR3, the DNA is TGTGCCAGCCGGAGACAGGATGCTTATGGCTACACCTTC.

This clonotype was recorded a few times. The V call is TRBV20-1, the J call TRBJ1-5; D may be TRBD1 (5 bases). CDR1 is DFQATT and CDR2 is SNEGSKA in the germline V gene (reference sequence). The CDR3 covers 14 residues. Between the trimmed V and J ends, which lost 6 bases and 0 bases, there was a span of 12 bases. The CDR3 DNA reads as TGCAGTGCGAGGGACCTAAATAGCAATCAGCCCCAGCATTTT. This encodes CSARDLNSNQPQHF.